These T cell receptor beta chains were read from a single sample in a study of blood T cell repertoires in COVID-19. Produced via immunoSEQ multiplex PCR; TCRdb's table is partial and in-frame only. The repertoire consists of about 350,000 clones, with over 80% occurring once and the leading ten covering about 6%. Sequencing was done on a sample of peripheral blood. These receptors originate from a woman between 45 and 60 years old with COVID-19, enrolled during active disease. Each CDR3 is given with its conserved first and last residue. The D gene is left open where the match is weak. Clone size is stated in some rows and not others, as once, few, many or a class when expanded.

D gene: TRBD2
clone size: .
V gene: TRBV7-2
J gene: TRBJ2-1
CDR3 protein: CASRGLAGVNEQFF
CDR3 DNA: TGTGCCAGCAGGGGACTAGCGGGAGTTAATGAGCAGTTCTTC

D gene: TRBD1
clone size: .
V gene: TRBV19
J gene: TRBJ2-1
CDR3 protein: CASSIQGVYNEQFF
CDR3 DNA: TGTGCCAGTAGTATTCAGGGGGTCTACAATGAGCAGTTCTTC

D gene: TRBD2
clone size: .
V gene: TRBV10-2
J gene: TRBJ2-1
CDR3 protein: CASSDWGGGRPNEQFF
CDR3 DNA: TGCGCCAGCAGTGATTGGGGGGGAGGGCGACCCAATGAGCAGTTCTTC

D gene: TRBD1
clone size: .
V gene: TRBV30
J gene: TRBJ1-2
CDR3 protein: CAWRFGEQGGPYGYTF
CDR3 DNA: TGTGCCTGGAGATTCGGGGAACAGGGGGGCCCCTATGGCTACACCTTC

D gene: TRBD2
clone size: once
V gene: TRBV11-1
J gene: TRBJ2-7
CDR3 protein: CASSFLADYEQYF
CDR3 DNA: TGTGCCAGCAGCTTCCTAGCGGATTACGAGCAGTACTTC

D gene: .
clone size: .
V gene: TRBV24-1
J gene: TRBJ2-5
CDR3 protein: CATSDPDLQETQYF
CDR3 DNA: TGTGCCACCAGTGACCCCGACTTGCAAGAGACCCAGTACTTC

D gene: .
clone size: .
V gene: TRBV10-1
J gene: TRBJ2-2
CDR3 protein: CASRPDSRNTGELFF
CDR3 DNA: TGCGCCAGCAGACCTGACAGCCGCAACACCGGGGAGCTGTTTTTT

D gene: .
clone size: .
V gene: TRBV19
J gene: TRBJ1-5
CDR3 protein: CASSIYDSYQPQHF
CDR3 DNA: TGTGCCAGTAGTATTTACGACAGTTATCAGCCCCAGCATTTT

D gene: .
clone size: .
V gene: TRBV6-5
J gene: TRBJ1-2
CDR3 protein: CASSYTGRGDGYTF
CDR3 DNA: TGTGCCAGCAGTTACACGGGGAGGGGGGATGGCTACACCTTC

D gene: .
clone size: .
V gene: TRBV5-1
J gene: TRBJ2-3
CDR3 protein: CASSPSMGGVRGTDTQYF
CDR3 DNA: TGCGCCAGCAGCCCATCAATGGGGGGTGTTCGGGGCACAGATACGCAGTATTTT

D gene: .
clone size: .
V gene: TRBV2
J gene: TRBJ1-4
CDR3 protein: CAGKEGTKLFF
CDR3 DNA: TGTGCCGGGAAGGAGGGTACAAAACTGTTTTTT

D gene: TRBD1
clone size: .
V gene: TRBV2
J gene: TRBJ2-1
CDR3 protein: CASSQGASLRDEQFF
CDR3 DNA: TGTGCCAGCAGCCAGGGGGCCTCCCTGAGGGATGAGCAGTTCTTC

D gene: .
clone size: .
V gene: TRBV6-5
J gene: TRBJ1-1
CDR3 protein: CASSTGERAFF
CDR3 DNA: TGTGCCAGCAGTACGGGAGAGAGGGCTTTCTTT

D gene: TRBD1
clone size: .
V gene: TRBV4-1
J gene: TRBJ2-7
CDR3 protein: CASSQLPGQGYREQYF
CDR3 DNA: TGCGCCAGCAGCCAACTACCGGGACAGGGTTACCGCGAGCAGTACTTC

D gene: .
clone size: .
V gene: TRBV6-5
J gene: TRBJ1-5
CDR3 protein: CASGQANNQPQHF
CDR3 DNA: TGTGCCAGTGGGCAGGCTAATAATCAGCCCCAGCATTTT

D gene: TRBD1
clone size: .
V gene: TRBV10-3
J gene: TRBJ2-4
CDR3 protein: CAIRRGQWDIQYF
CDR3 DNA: TGTGCCATTCGAAGGGGGCAGTGGGACATTCAGTACTTC

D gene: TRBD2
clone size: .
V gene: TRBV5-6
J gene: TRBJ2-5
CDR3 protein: CASSPTLERGGTQYF
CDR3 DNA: TGTGCCAGCAGCCCGACTTTAGAACGGGGGGGGACCCAGTACTTC

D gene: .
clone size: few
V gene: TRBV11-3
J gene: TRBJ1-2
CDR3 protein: CASSGIGGPADIHNYGYTF
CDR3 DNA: TGTGCCAGCAGCGGTATAGGAGGGCCAGCCGACATTCACAACTATGGCTACACCTTC